The next 26 T cell receptor beta chains were all read from a single sample in a study of shared clonotypes between healthy human individuals. Libraries were prepared by immunoSEQ multiplex PCR; TCRdb keeps only in-frame clonotypes and omits some of them. The sample lists millions of clones, 85% to 95% occurring once. CD8 cells regarded as naive lacked CD45RO, were positively chosen for CCR7, and omitted terminally differentiated effector memory CD45RA+ cells. Sequenced: naive CD8+ T cells sorted from blood. These receptors were taken from a man between 18 and 29 years old in good health.

Written as DNA, the CDR3 is TGTGCCAGCAGTGAAGTGTGGCAGGGGGAGGAGACCCAGTACTTC. It encodes CASSEVWQGEETQYF. The V call is TRBV2, the J call TRBJ2-5; TRBD1 matches 7 bases. CDR3 length: 15 residues. Germline V gene sequence: CDR1 SNHLY, CDR2 FYNNEI. J gave up 5 bases and V 1 base, and 7 bases lay outside the gene matches.

The chain has TRBV5-4 and TRBJ2-7; D is unclear. The CDR3 loop spans 14 amino acids. V lost 4 bases and J lost 2, with 13 bases in between. The germline V gene encodes CDR1 SGHNT and CDR2 YYREEE (reference sequence). The CDR3 protein is CASSIDGLTYEQYF. In nucleotides, the CDR3 is TGTGCCAGCAGCATTGACGGTCTAACCTACGAGCAGTACTTC.

The rearrangement joins TRBV10-3 to TRBJ2-7; a possible D gene is TRBD2 (6 bases). The length of the CDR3 is 15 residues. The germline V and J ends were trimmed by 0 bases and 2 bases, with 11 bases remaining between them. Per the germline V gene, CDR1 is ENHRY and CDR2 is SYGVKD. Here the CDR3 reads CAISESGGSPYEQYF. The CDR3 DNA follows: TGTGCCATCAGTGAGTCGGGAGGCAGTCCCTACGAGCAGTACTTC.

This chain connects TRBV28 to TRBJ2-3; TRBD2 matches 8 bases. The CDR3 is 15 residues long. CDR1 is MDHEN, CDR2 SYDVKM, per germline. With 7 bases clipped from V and 4 bases from J, the junction kept 10 bases outside the gene matches. DNA of the CDR3: TGTGCCAGCACTCTTTCCGGGACTAGTGCAGATACGCAGTATTTT. Translated: CASTLSGTSADTQYF.

CDR3 DNA sequence: TGCGCCAGCAGCCAAGTCTTACCCTATTCACCCCTCCACTTT. The encoded protein is CASSQVLPYSPLHF. V usage is TRBV4-1 and J usage is TRBJ1-6, with no clear D. The CDR3 covers 14 residues. Germline loops: CDR1 MGHRA, CDR2 YSYEKL. V was shortened by 1 base and J by 8 bases, with 9 bases between the two germline ends.

This chain joins TRBV30 and TRBJ1-5, with TRBD1 identical over 12 bases. J lost 3 bases, V lost 3 bases, and 9 bases had no gene match. This CDR3 region has 17 residues. CDR1 and CDR2 from the germline V gene are GTSNPN and SVGIG (reference sequence). CDR3 loop: CAWSPGQGALLNQPQHF. The CDR3, as DNA: TGTGCCTGGAGCCCGGGACAGGGGGCTCTACTCAATCAGCCCCAGCATTTT.

In the case of this clone: Other DNA sequences in this sample translate to the same CDR3. CDR3 in amino acids: CASSLDSYEQYF. The CDR3 DNA is TGTGCCAGCAGCTTAGACTCCTACGAGCAGTACTTC. The chain uses TRBV13 and TRBJ2-7, with D unclear. Germline V gives CDR1 PRHDT, CDR2 FYEKMQ (reference sequence). The V end lost 1 base, the J end lost 0 bases, and 1 base lay between the germline ends. The CDR3 runs to 12 residues. The complete variable domain, with remaining parts taken from reference TRBV13 and TRBJ2-7, reads AAGVIQSPRHLIKEKRETATLKCYPIPRHDTVYWYQQGPGQDPQFLISFYEKMQSDKGSIPDRFSAQQFSDYHSELNMSSLELGDSALYFCASSLDSYEQYFGPGTRLTVT.

This clone was counted once. The chain uses TRBV9 and TRBJ2-7, with 10 bases aligning to TRBD1. Per germline, CDR1 SGDLS and CDR2 YYNGEE. V lost 4 bases, J lost 4 bases, and 5 bases stayed unmatched. The CDR3 runs to 14 residues. CDR3 protein: CASSTDRGLYEQYF. The CDR3 DNA is TGTGCCAGCAGCACAGACAGGGGGCTGTACGAGCAGTACTTC.

The rearrangement links TRBV19 to TRBJ2-7; D not certain. CDR3 length: 14 amino acids. Germline lookup yields CDR1 LNHDA and CDR2 SQIVND (reference sequence). Trimming shortened V by 3 bases and J by 0 bases, and 9 bases separated the two germline ends. CDR3 bases: TGTGCCAGTAGTATTCTCCCAACCTCCTACGAGCAGTACTTC. Protein product: CASSILPTSYEQYF.

V is TRBV4-1 and J is TRBJ2-1; TRBD2 matches at 10 bases. Germline loops: CDR1 MGHRA, CDR2 YSYEKL. After removal of 3 bases from V and 6 bases from J, the junction contained 8 bases not matched to a gene. CDR3 size: 16 residues. The CDR3 DNA sequence: TGCGCCAGCAGCCACCGAGCGGGGGGGCTGGGCAATGAGCAGTTCTTC. Encoded protein: CASSHRAGGLGNEQFF.

The chain joins TRBV6-1 to TRBJ2-7; D remains unclear. Germline assignment: CDR1 MNHNS and CDR2 SASEGT. Trimming left V 1 base short and J 3 bases short, with 19 bases between. This CDR3 spans 17 amino acids. CDR3 sequence: CASSEVVPTPNDYEQYF. The CDR3 nucleotides are TGTGCCAGCAGTGAAGTGGTACCAACCCCCAATGACTACGAGCAGTACTTC.

The V and J genes are TRBV7-9 and TRBJ2-7, with D perhaps TRBD1 (7 bases). Trimming removed 7 bases from V and 3 bases from J, with 19 bases in between. From germline, CDR1 is SEHNR and CDR2 FQNEAQ (reference sequence). This CDR3 comprises 15 residues. As DNA, the CDR3 is TGTGCCAGCAACTCTGACAGGGAGGTGGACTACGAGCAGTACTTC. It yields the protein CASNSDREVDYEQYF.

To note about this clone: No conserved phenylalanine or tryptophan is present at the end of the CDR3, so a read error is the likely explanation. Because the CDR3's place on the DNA is in doubt, the DNA is left out and the CDR3 is given as listed by TCRdb. This CDR3 is CASRIASIA. The genes are TRBV14 and TRBJ1-1. The germline V gene has CDR1 SGHDN and CDR2 FVKESK. With termini counted, the CDR3 has 9 amino acids.

CDR3 sequence reads: CATSRDSVSQYF. The CDR3 coding sequence is TGTGCCACCTCGCGGGACAGTGTTTCCCAGTACTTC. The rearrangement links TRBV15 to TRBJ2-5; tentatively, D is TRBD1 (7 bases). Looked up from germline, CDR1 is LNHNV and CDR2 is YYDKDF (reference sequence). The CDR3 sequence is 12 residues long. V lost 8 bases and J lost 9, with 16 bases in between. Variable domain in full (rest from reference TRBV15 and TRBJ2-5): DAMVIQNPRYQVTQFGKPVTLSCSQTLNHNVMYWYQQKSSQAPKLLFHYYDKDFNNEADTPDNFQSRRPNTSFCFLDIRSPGLGDTAMYLCATSRDSVSQYFGPGTRLLVL.

J is TRBJ2-3 and V is TRBV2; TRBD2 matches at 11 bases. In germline, CDR1 is SNHLY, CDR2 FYNNEI. The V segment lost 7 bases and the J segment 4 bases; nucleotides outside the gene matches: 7. This CDR3 region has 15 residues. In DNA form, the CDR3 reads TGTGCCAGCAAGGGAGTAGCGGGAGGGCCAGATACGCAGTATTTT. This encodes CASKGVAGGPDTQYF.

CDR3 sequence (DNA): TGTGCCAGCAGCCCGATGTTGGACGGCGGAGCCAACGTCCTGACTTTC. This codes for CASSPMLDGGANVLTF. The V gene is TRBV5-4, the J gene TRBJ2-6; D is undetermined. Germline values: CDR1 SGHNT, CDR2 YYREEE (reference sequence). V was shortened by 4 bases and J by 7 bases, with 18 bases between the two germline ends. This CDR3 comprises 16 residues.

The chain combines TRBV29-1 with TRBJ2-7; TRBD1 matches at 10 bases. In germline, CDR1 is SQVTM, CDR2 ANQGSEA. After removal of 6 bases from V and 1 base from J, the junction contained 3 bases not matched to a gene. This CDR3 is built from 13 residues. CDR3 in DNA: TGCAGCGTGGACAGGGGGGATTCCTACGAGCAGTACTTC. Its translation is CSVDRGDSYEQYF.

The rearrangement uses TRBV7-8 and TRBJ2-3, with D perhaps matching TRBD2 (5 bases). Per the germline V gene, CDR1 is SGHVS and CDR2 is FQNEAQ. The CDR3 is 15 amino acids. V was trimmed by 1 base and J by 2 bases, leaving 10 bases between them. The DNA of the CDR3 is TGTGCCAGCAGCTTAGGAGCGGTGACCACAGATACGCAGTATTTT. As protein: CASSLGAVTTDTQYF.

This chain uses TRBV12-5 with TRBJ1-4, with D perhaps TRBD1 (5 bases). Trimming removed 6 bases at V and 0 bases at J, with 17 bases between. Germline CDR1 is LGHNT and CDR2 is FRNRAP. The CDR3 consists of 17 residues. The chain's CDR3 is CASGRDSTATTNEKLFF. The CDR3 DNA sequence: TGTGCTAGTGGCCGCGACAGCACCGCTACAACTAATGAAAAACTGTTTTTT.

The chain couples TRBV4-1 to TRBJ2-1; D might be TRBD1 (6 bases). Germline V lookup: CDR1 MGHRA, CDR2 YSYEKL. This CDR3 contains 17 residues. The V and J ends lost 0 bases and 0 bases respectively, with 12 bases between them. Written as DNA, the CDR3 is TGCGCCAGCAGCCAAGATATAAGGGGGAGCTCCTACAATGAGCAGTTCTTC. Its protein product is CASSQDIRGSSYNEQFF.

Notes on this clone: Other DNA variants within this sample encode the same CDR3. The CDR3: CASSVSGLGNTIYF. CDR3 nucleotide sequence: TGTGCCAGCAGCGTTTCAGGCCTTGGAAACACCATATATTTT. The chain uses TRBV9 and TRBJ1-3; D unclear. Trimming removed 2 bases at V and 3 bases at J, with 9 bases between. The CDR3 has 14 amino acids. Looked up from germline, CDR1 is SGDLS and CDR2 is YYNGEE.

The genes are TRBV7-8 and TRBJ2-5; 8 nucleotides agree with TRBD2. V lost 6 bases to trimming and J lost 2 bases; unmatched junction nucleotides: 8. This CDR3 is built from 15 residues. From germline, CDR1 is SGHVS and CDR2 FQNEAQ. The CDR3 DNA reads TGTGCCAGCAGTATCCTTAGCGGGAAACAAGAGACCCAGTACTTC. As protein: CASSILSGKQETQYF.

This clone appeared a single time. Other DNA sequences within the sample encode an identical CDR3. The V call is TRBV9, the J call TRBJ1-6, with 7 nucleotides matching TRBD1. The CDR3 loop spans 14 amino acids. Germline trimming cut 3 bases from V and 7 bases from J; bases unmatched to any gene: 4. Germline V gene sequence: CDR1 SGDLS, CDR2 YYNGEE. The CDR3 DNA reads TGTGCCAGCAGCGGGGGGGACAGCAATTCACCCCTCCACTTT. Residues: CASSGGDSNSPLHF. Combining the CDR3 with reference TRBV9 and TRBJ1-6 gives the whole variable domain DSGVTQTPKHLITATGQRVTLRCSPRSGDLSVYWYQQSLDQGLQFLIQYYNGEERAKGNILERFSAQQFPDLHSELNLSSLELGDSALYFCASSGGDSNSPLHFGNGTRLTVT.

This clone was detected once. The CDR3 loop is CASSWGTLGVGELFF. The DNA of the CDR3 is TGTGCCAGCAGCTGGGGGACACTTGGAGTCGGGGAGCTGTTTTTT. The chain has TRBV5-8 and TRBJ2-2, with D possibly being TRBD1 (6 bases). Trimming cost V 3 bases and J 7 bases, with 16 bases left between them. Germline V lookup: CDR1 SGHTS, CDR2 YDEGEE. The CDR3 has 15 amino acids.

This clone was recorded only once. The rearrangement links TRBV28 to TRBJ2-7; 7 bases line up with TRBD1. Germline V CDR1 and CDR2: MDHEN, SYDVKM. The CDR3 is made up of 15 amino acids. The ends lost 7 bases at V and 1 base at J; junction bases unmatched: 10. CDR3 loop: CASTSRRDSSYEQYF. The CDR3 DNA reads TGTGCCAGCACTTCCCGCCGGGACAGTTCCTACGAGCAGTACTTC.

V gene TRBV15 combines with J gene TRBJ2-3; D might be TRBD2 (5 bases). V was trimmed by 4 bases and J by 3 bases, leaving 11 bases between them. The germline gives CDR1 LNHNV, CDR2 YYDKDF (reference sequence). The CDR3 covers 14 residues. For the CDR3, the DNA is TGTGCCACCAGCACCTGGACGGGGACAGATACGCAGTATTTT. Translated, it gives CATSTWTGTDTQYF.